This entry lists 20 T cell receptor beta chains sequenced from one sample in a study of blood T cell repertoires in COVID-19. The assay was immunoSEQ multiplex PCR, and TCRdb's table has in-frame clones only and misses some. The sample shows under 200,000 clones, around nine tenths of them seen only once. The sequencing sample was made of peripheral blood. These receptors were taken from a woman at least 80 years old with COVID-19, enrolled during active disease.

The chain has TRBV6-2 or TRBV6-3 and TRBJ2-1; D gene unclear. In germline, CDR1 is MNHEY, CDR2 SVGEGT. The CDR3 totals 11 residues. V lost 5 bases to trimming and J lost 15 bases, with 14 bases between them. For the CDR3, the DNA is TGTGCCAGCAGTCGTATTCTAAGTCGGTTCTTC. It encodes CASSRILSRFF.

This clone was observed at least ten times. CDR3: CASSNSGGYYGYTF. Written as DNA, the CDR3 is TGTGCCAGCAGCAACTCAGGGGGGTACTATGGCTACACCTTC. J is TRBJ1-2 and V is TRBV6-5; 7 positions agree with TRBD1. This CDR3 region has 14 residues. The V segment lost 6 bases and the J segment 3 bases; nucleotides outside the gene matches: 7. The germline gives CDR1 MNHEY, CDR2 SVGAGI.

The chain couples TRBV5-1 to TRBJ1-3; weak D call: TRBD1 (5 bases). V was pared by 5 bases and J by 4 bases, with 19 bases between. The CDR3 consists of 16 residues. Germline CDR1 and CDR2: SGHRS and YFSETQ. CDR3 protein: CASSPGGGLVGNTIYF. The CDR3 bases are TGCGCCAGCAGTCCCGGGGGAGGGCTAGTCGGAAACACCATATATTTT.

The chain carries TRBV19 and TRBJ1-5; perhaps TRBD1 as D (5 bases). This CDR3 spans 12 amino acids. V lost 5 bases and J 7 bases, leaving 9 bases between the germline ends. Germline CDR1 is LNHDA and CDR2 is SQIVND (reference sequence). CDR3 protein: CASSPSGQPQHF. DNA of the CDR3: TGTGCCAGTAGTCCCTCAGGGCAGCCCCAGCATTTT.

V gene TRBV28 combines with J gene TRBJ2-2; 7 nucleotides agree with TRBD1. Unmatched junction bases numbered 7, after V lost 6 bases and J lost 6 bases. This CDR3 contains 14 residues. From germline, CDR1 is MDHEN and CDR2 SYDVKM. DNA of the CDR3: TGTGCCAGCAGAAGAGACAGGGCCCCCGGGGAGCTGTTTTTT. Translating it yields CASRRDRAPGELFF.

J is TRBJ2-1 and V is TRBV5-6, with 16 bases matching TRBD2. V was pared by 1 base and J by 12 bases, with 10 bases of the junction left unmatched. The germline V gene encodes CDR1 SGHDT and CDR2 YYEEEE. The CDR3 length is 17 residues. The CDR3 region has the DNA TGTGCCAGCAGCTTGCCCACCGGGACTAGCGGGAGGGGTGTGCAGTTCTTC. The encoded protein is CASSLPTGTSGRGVQFF.

The chain combines TRBV7-2 with TRBJ2-5; D uncertain. Trimming cost V 5 bases and J 4 bases, with 8 bases left between them. This CDR3 comprises 12 residues. Germline V CDR1 and CDR2: SGHTA, FQGNSA. The CDR3: CASSPLGETQYF. CDR3 coding DNA: TGTGCCAGCAGCCCCCTCGGAGAGACCCAGTACTTC.

This clone appeared once. The chain employs TRBV6-5 and TRBJ1-6; 7 bases map to TRBD1. The germline CDR1 and CDR2 sequences are MNHEY and SVGAGI. The CDR3 consists of 15 residues. V dropped 6 bases and J dropped 2; count of bases not matched to a gene: 4. The DNA of the CDR3 is TGTGCCAGCAGATTAGGGGGCACCTATAATTCACCCCTCCACTTT. Translation: CASRLGGTYNSPLHF.

This chain uses TRBV7-8 with TRBJ2-7; D perhaps matches TRBD1 (6 bases). Trimming left V 5 bases short and J 4 bases short, with 24 bases between. The CDR3 consists of 17 residues. In germline, CDR1 is SGHVS, CDR2 FQNEAQ. This CDR3 is CASSQPRTDTYKYEQYF. The CDR3 DNA sequence: TGTGCCAGCAGCCAACCCAGGACAGACACTTACAAGTACGAGCAGTACTTC.

This clone showed up just a few times. The chain has TRBV5-1 and TRBJ2-7; 13 nucleotides match TRBD2. V lost 4 bases, J lost 5 bases, and 6 bases stayed unmatched. Germline V gene sequence: CDR1 SGHRS, CDR2 YFSETQ. The CDR3 loop spans 15 amino acids. CDR3 DNA: TGCGCCAGCAGCCCGGACGGGACTAGCGGGAACGAGCAGTACTTC. This sequence encodes CASSPDGTSGNEQYF. Variable domain in full (rest from reference TRBV5-1 and TRBJ2-7): KAGVTQTPRYLIKTRGQQVTLSCSPISGHRSVSWYQQTPGQGLQFLFEYFSETQRNKGNFPGRFSGRQFSNSRSEMNVSTLELGDSALYLCASSPDGTSGNEQYFGPGTRLTVT.

This chain joins TRBV7-3 and TRBJ2-3; 10 positions match TRBD2. CDR3 size: 14 residues. Germline V gene data show CDR1 as SGHTA and CDR2 as FQGTGA. V gave up 8 bases and J gave up 4 bases; unmatched junction bases: 6. The CDR3 coding sequence is TGTGCCAGCGGGACTGGGACTAGCGCAGATACGCAGTATTTT. It encodes CASGTGTSADTQYF.

The chain couples TRBV4-3 to TRBJ2-1; 7 bases line up with TRBD1. The CDR3 is 15 amino acids. Trimming removed 1 base from V and 3 bases from J; junction bases left unmatched: 3. CDR1 and CDR2 from the germline V gene are LGHNA and YSLEER. The CDR3 DNA follows: TGCGCCAGCAGCCAAGGGGCAGGGGGCTACAATGAGCAGTTCTTC. This codes for CASSQGAGGYNEQFF.

The chain's CDR3 is CASTRRVGGTGANVLTF. CDR3 DNA: TGTGCCAGCACCCGGCGGGTGGGAGGCACTGGGGCCAACGTCCTGACTTTC. The J gene is TRBJ2-6, the V gene TRBV28; the D gene is possibly TRBD2 (6 bases). CDR3 length: 17 amino acids. Germline V gene lookup returns CDR1 MDHEN and CDR2 SYDVKM. V was clipped by 7 bases and J by 2 bases, with 18 bases between them.

The V and J genes are TRBV28 and TRBJ1-1; D is unresolved. This CDR3 is 14 amino acids long. With 7 bases removed from V and 0 bases from J, the gap between germline ends came to 12 bases. Germline CDR1 and CDR2: MDHEN and SYDVKM. CDR3 amino acids: CASIGADMNTEAFF. The CDR3 DNA reads as TGTGCCAGCATCGGCGCAGACATGAACACTGAAGCTTTCTTT.

This clone was picked up one time. In the same sample, other DNA sequences code for this CDR3. The rearrangement links TRBV7-2 to TRBJ2-7, with TRBD2 identical over 13 bases. V dropped 5 bases and J dropped 7; count of bases not matched to a gene: 5. Germline V CDR1 and CDR2: SGHTA, FQGNSA. The CDR3 runs to 14 residues. CDR3 nucleotide sequence: TGTGCCAGCAGCCACGGACTAGCGGGGGATGAGCAGTACTTC. Amino acids: CASSHGLAGDEQYF.

The J gene is TRBJ1-6, the V gene TRBV21-1; TRBD1 was called by the table and not checked on the DNA. TRBV21-1 is tagged as a pseudogene. This CDR3 spans 19 amino acids. The chain's CDR3 is CATSYCRGEGGSYNSPLHF. The DNA for the CDR3 is TGTGCCACCAGTTATTGCAGGGGAGAGGGTGGTTCCTATAATTCACCCCTCCACTTT.

The chain recombines TRBV7-9 with TRBJ2-7, with 7 positions matching TRBD2. The CDR3 is made up of 14 amino acids. Germline V gene lookup returns CDR1 SEHNR and CDR2 FQNEAQ (reference sequence). V dropped 1 base and J dropped 9; count of bases not matched to a gene: 9. The CDR3 region has the DNA TGTGCCAGCAGCTTAGTCGCGGGAGATTCAGGGCAGTACTTC. It specifies CASSLVAGDSGQYF.

The gene calls are TRBV18 and TRBJ2-7; 8 bases align to TRBD2. This CDR3 has 15 residues. J was trimmed by 2 bases and V by 2 bases; bases with no gene match: 5. Germline values: CDR1 KGHSH, CDR2 LQKENI. CDR3 protein: CASSPTGGGPYEQYF. The CDR3 nucleotides read TGTGCCAGCTCACCAACGGGGGGGGGTCCCTACGAGCAGTACTTC.

The rearrangement joins TRBV6-5 to TRBJ2-1; D unclear. The CDR3 is 11 amino acids. Trimming left V 6 bases short and J 10 bases short, with 10 bases between. The germline CDR1 and CDR2 sequences are MNHEY and SVGAGI. Written as DNA, the CDR3 is TGTGCCAGCAGGGCGAACTACGAGCAGTTCTTC. It encodes CASRANYEQFF.

This clone was recorded once. The V and J genes are TRBV2 and TRBJ1-4; 9 nucleotides line up with TRBD1. Germline-derived CDR1 and CDR2 are SNHLY and FYNNEI. V lost 10 bases, J lost 10 bases, and 7 bases stayed unmatched. CDR3 length: 12 residues. The CDR3 region has the DNA TGTGCCACAGGACAGGGGATAGGAAAACTGTTTTTT. It translates to CATGQGIGKLFF.